A selection of T cell receptor beta chains follows, all from one sample in a study of blood T cell repertoires in COVID-19. TCRdb's table, derived via immunoSEQ multiplex PCR, lists solely in-frame clones and lacks some. The sample has around 75,000 clones; 88% are singletons. Sequenced input: peripheral blood. These receptors all stem from a human donor in a cohort sampled during active COVID-19. Each CDR3 is given with its conserved first and last residue. Each record gives: D gene, J gene, clone size, V gene, CDR3 protein, CDR3 DNA. A D gene is named only where the DNA matches it firmly. Rows give clone size only sometimes, using once, few, many, or a class for an expanded clone.

- | TRBJ2-7 | - | TRBV7-3 | CASSLNPGPSYEQYF | TGTGCCAGCAGCTTAAACCCAGGGCCCTCCTACGAGCAGTACTTC
- | TRBJ1-2 | - | TRBV5-1 | CASSPSAGDYGYTF | TGCGCCAGCAGCCCGAGCGCAGGGGACTATGGCTACACCTTC
- | TRBJ2-2 | - | TRBV19 | CASSPRRGVVNTGELFF | TGTGCCAGTAGTCCCCGCCGCGGGGTTGTTAACACCGGGGAGCTGTTTTTT
TRBD1 | TRBJ1-2 | - | TRBV5-4 | CASSLEGGSNGYTF | TGTGCCAGCAGCTTGGAAGGGGGCAGCAATGGCTACACCTTC
- | TRBJ1-5 | - | TRBV6-6 | CASIGVRGNQPQHF | TGTGCCAGCATCGGGGTTAGAGGCAATCAGCCCCAGCATTTT
TRBD1 | TRBJ1-1 | - | TRBV29-1 | CSARTGRTEAFF | TGCAGCGCCCGGACAGGGAGGACTGAAGCTTTCTTT
TRBD1 | TRBJ1-4 | - | TRBV6-5 | CASSYDHRGRGKLFF | TGTGCCAGCAGTTACGATCACAGGGGGAGAGGAAAACTGTTTTTT
- | TRBJ1-5 | once | TRBV7-9 | CASSLTTGGNQPQHF | TGTGCCAGCAGCTTGACGACAGGCGGCAATCAGCCCCAGCATTTT
- | TRBJ2-7 | - | TRBV28 | CASSSQKPYPWGTYEQYF | TGTGCCAGCAGTTCCCAAAAACCATATCCGTGGGGCACCTACGAGCAGTACTTC
TRBD1 | TRBJ1-2 | - | TRBV4-3 | CASSQDRGRGYTF | TGCGCCAGCAGCCAAGACAGGGGGCGAGGCTACACCTTC
TRBD2 | TRBJ2-7 | - | TRBV7-2 | CASSPAGGPSYEQYF | TGTGCCAGCAGCCCGGCGGGGGGCCCTTCCTACGAGCAGTACTTC
TRBD1 | TRBJ2-5 | - | TRBV5-4 | CASSQRTGSGETQYF | TGTGCCAGCAGCCAACGGACAGGCAGCGGCGAGACCCAGTACTTC
- | TRBJ1-1 | - | TRBV7-9 | CASSYRPREAFF | TGTGCCAGCAGCTACCGCCCTAGGGAAGCTTTCTTT
TRBD2 | TRBJ2-1 | once | TRBV5-1 | CASSFSGTTYNEQFF | TGCGCCAGCAGCTTTAGCGGGACCACCTACAATGAGCAGTTCTTC
TRBD1 | TRBJ1-4 | - | TRBV11-2 | CASSSGTGNEKLFF | TGTGCCAGCAGCTCCGGGACAGGAAATGAAAAACTGTTTTTT
- | TRBJ2-2 | - | TRBV19 | CASSATRQTGELFF | TGTGCCAGTAGTGCTACACGACAGACCGGGGAGCTGTTTTTT
- | TRBJ2-5 | - | TRBV5-1 | CASSLAGTSRETQYF | TGCGCCAGCAGCTTGGCCGGTACTAGCCGTGAGACCCAGTACTTC
TRBD2 | TRBJ2-5 | - | TRBV9 | CASSVGLAGVETQYF | TGTGCCAGCAGCGTCGGACTAGCGGGAGTCGAGACCCAGTACTTC
TRBD2 | TRBJ2-3 | once | TRBV7-2 | CASRPSSTSGTDTQYF | TGTGCCAGCAGACCCTCCTCCACTAGCGGAACAGATACGCAGTATTTT
- | TRBJ2-1 | once | TRBV4-3 | CASSQAYTVSSYNEQFF | TGCGCCAGCAGCCAAGCATATACAGTCAGCTCCTACAATGAGCAGTTCTTC
- | TRBJ2-1 | - | TRBV18 | CASSSDSGSAYNEQFF | TGTGCCAGCTCATCAGATAGCGGATCGGCCTACAATGAGCAGTTCTTC
- | TRBJ1-6 | - | TRBV19 | CASSIPSGEGNSPLHF | TGTGCCAGTAGTATTCCGTCAGGGGAGGGGAATTCACCCCTCCACTTT
- | TRBJ2-3 | - | TRBV15 | CATSRGLSTDTQYF | TGTGCCACCAGCAGAGGGCTGAGCACAGATACGCAGTATTTT
TRBD2 | TRBJ2-3 | - | TRBV5-1 | CASSYGLAGATDTQYF | TGCGCCAGCAGTTATGGACTAGCGGGGGCCACAGATACGCAGTATTTT
- | TRBJ1-5 | - | TRBV19 | CATSWAELNQPQHF | TGTGCCACCTCTTGGGCAGAACTCAATCAGCCCCAGCATTTT
- | TRBJ1-1 | - | TRBV7-8 | CASSLDRLEAFF | TGTGCCAGCAGCTTAGACAGGCTTGAAGCTTTCTTT